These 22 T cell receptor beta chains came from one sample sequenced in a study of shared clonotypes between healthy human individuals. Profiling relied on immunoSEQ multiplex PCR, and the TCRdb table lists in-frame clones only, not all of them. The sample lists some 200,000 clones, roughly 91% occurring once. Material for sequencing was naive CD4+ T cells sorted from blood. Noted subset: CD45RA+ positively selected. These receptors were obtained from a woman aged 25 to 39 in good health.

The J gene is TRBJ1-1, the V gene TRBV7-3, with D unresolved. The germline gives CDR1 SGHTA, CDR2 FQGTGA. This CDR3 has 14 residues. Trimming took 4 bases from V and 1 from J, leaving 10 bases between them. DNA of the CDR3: TGTGCCAGCAGCTCCGGCGGCCCGAACACTGAAGCTTTCTTT. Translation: CASSSGGPNTEAFF.

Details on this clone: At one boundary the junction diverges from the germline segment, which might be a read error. The CDR3 protein is CASSPQPVDRGTGNTIYF. The CDR3 DNA reads TGTGCCAGCTCTCCACAGCCGGTCGACAGGGGTACTGGAAACACCATATATTTT. The rearrangement joins TRBV18 to TRBJ1-3; TRBD1 matches 8 bases. The CDR3 has 18 residues. Germline CDR1 reads KGHSH; CDR2 reads LQKENI. Together with reference TRBV18 and TRBJ1-3, the CDR3 gives the full variable domain: NAGVMQNPRHLVRRRGQEARLRCSPMKGHSHVYWYRQLPEEGLKFMVYLQKENIIDESGMPKERFSAEFPKEGPSILRIQQVVRGDSAAYFCASSPQPVDRGTGNTIYFGEGSWLTVV.

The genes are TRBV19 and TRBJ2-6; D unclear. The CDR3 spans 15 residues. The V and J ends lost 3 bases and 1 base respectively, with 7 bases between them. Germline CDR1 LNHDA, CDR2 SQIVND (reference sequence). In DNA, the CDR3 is TGTGCCAGTAGTATTTCGGGTTCTGGGGCCAACGTCCTGACTTTC. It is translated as CASSISGSGANVLTF.

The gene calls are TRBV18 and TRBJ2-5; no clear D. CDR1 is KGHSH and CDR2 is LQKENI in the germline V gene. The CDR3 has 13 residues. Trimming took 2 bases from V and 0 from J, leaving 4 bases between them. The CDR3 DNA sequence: TGTGCCAGCTCACCAGACTACCAAGAGACCCAGTACTTC. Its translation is CASSPDYQETQYF.

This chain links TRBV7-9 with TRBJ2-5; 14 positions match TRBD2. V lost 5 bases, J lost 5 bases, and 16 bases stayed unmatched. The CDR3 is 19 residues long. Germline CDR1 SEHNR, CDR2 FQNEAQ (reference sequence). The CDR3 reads CASSPRKIGTSGRGETQYF. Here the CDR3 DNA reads TGTGCCAGCAGCCCTAGAAAAATCGGGACTAGCGGGAGAGGTGAGACCCAGTACTTC.

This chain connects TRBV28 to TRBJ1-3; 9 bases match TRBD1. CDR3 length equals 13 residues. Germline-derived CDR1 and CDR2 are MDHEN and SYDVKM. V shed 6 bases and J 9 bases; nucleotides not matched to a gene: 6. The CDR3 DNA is TGTGCCAGCAGCCTGGGACAGGGAGTCACCATATATTTT. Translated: CASSLGQGVTIYF. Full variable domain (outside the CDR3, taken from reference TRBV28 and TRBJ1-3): DVKVTQSSRYLVKRTGEKVFLECVQDMDHENMFWYRQDPGLGLRLIYFSYDVKMKEKGDIPEGYSVSREKKERFSLILESASTNQTSMYLCASSLGQGVTIYFGEGSWLTVV.

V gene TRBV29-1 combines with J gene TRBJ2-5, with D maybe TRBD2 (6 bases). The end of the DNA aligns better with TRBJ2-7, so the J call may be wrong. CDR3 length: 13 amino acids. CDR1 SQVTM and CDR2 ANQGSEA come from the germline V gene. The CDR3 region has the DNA TGCAGCGTTATGGAGGGGATCTCCTACGAGCAGTACTTC. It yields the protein CSVMEGISYEQYF.

The CDR3 here is CAWSGLAESSYEQYF. The CDR3 DNA is TGTGCCTGGAGCGGACTAGCGGAGAGCTCCTACGAGCAGTACTTC. The chain recombines TRBV30 with TRBJ2-7, with 10 positions matching TRBD2. V was pared by 3 bases and J by 0 bases, with 5 bases of the junction left unmatched. Per germline, CDR1 GTSNPN and CDR2 SVGIG (reference sequence). The CDR3 consists of 15 residues.

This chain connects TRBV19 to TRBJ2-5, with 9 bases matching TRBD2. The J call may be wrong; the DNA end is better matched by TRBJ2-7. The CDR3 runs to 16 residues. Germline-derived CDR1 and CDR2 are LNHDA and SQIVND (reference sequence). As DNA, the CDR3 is TGTGCCAGTAGTGAGGGGGCTAGCGGGATCCCGTACGAGCAGTACTTC. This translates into CASSEGASGIPYEQYF.

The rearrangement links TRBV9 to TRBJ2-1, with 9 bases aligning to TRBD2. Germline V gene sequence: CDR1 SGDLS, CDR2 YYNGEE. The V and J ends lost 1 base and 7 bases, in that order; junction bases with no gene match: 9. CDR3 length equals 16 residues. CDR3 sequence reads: CASSVWILAGVNEQFF. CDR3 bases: TGTGCCAGCAGCGTATGGATCTTAGCGGGAGTGAATGAGCAGTTCTTC.

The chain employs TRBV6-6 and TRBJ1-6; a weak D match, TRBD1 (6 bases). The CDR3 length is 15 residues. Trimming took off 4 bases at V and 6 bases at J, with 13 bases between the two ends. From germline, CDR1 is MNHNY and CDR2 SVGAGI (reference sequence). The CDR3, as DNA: TGTGCCAGCAGTTTTCCGGGGGCTGTTAATTCACCCCTCCACTTT. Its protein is CASSFPGAVNSPLHF.

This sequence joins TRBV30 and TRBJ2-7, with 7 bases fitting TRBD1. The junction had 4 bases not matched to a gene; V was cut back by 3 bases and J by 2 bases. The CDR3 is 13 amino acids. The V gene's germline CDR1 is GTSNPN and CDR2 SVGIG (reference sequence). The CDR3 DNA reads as TGTGCCTGGAGACGGGACAGCCCCTACGAGCAGTACTTC. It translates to CAWRRDSPYEQYF.

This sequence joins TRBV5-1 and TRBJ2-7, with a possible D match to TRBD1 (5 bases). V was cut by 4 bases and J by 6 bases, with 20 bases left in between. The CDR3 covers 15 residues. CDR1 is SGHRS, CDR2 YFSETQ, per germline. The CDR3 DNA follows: TGCGCCAGCAGCATTGGGGCCCCCGCGTTCCGCGAGCAGTACTTC. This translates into CASSIGAPAFREQYF. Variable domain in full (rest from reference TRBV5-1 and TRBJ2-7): KAGVTQTPRYLIKTRGQQVTLSCSPISGHRSVSWYQQTPGQGLQFLFEYFSETQRNKGNFPGRFSGRQFSNSRSEMNVSTLELGDSALYLCASSIGAPAFREQYFGPGTRLTVT.

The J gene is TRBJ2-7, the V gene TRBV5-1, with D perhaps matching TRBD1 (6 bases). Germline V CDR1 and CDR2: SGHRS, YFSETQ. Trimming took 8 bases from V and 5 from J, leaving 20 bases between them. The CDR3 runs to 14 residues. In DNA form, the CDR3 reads TGCGCCAGTACAACAGGGAGTTTGTCGGACGAGCAGTACTTC. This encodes CASTTGSLSDEQYF.

CDR3 residues: CASSGRAGENQPQHF. The CDR3 DNA is TGTGCCAGCAGCGGGAGAGCAGGGGAGAATCAGCCCCAGCATTTT. This chain connects TRBV5-5 to TRBJ1-5; possibly TRBD1 for D (6 bases). Germline V gene data show CDR1 as SGHKS and CDR2 as YYEKEE (reference sequence). The CDR3 has 15 amino acids. V lost 4 bases and J 4 bases, leaving 15 bases between the germline ends.

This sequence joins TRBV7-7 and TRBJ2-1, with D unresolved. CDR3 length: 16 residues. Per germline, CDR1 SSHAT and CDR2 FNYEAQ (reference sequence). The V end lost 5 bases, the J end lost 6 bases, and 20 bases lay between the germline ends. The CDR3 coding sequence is TGTGCCAGCAGCCCTGGACCGAATTTGTTAACCAATGAGCAGTTCTTC. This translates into CASSPGPNLLTNEQFF. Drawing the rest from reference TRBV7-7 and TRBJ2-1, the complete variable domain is GAGVSQSPRYKVTKRGQDVTLRCDPISSHATLYWYQQALGQGPEFLTYFNYEAQPDKSGLPSDRFSAERPEGSISTLTIQRTEQRDSAMYRCASSPGPNLLTNEQFFGPGTRLTVL.

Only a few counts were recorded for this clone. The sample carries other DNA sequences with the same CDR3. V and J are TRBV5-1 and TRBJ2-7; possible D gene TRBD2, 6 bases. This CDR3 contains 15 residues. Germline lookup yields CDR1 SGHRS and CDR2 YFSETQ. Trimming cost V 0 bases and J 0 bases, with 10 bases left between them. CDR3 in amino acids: CASSLAAGSSYEQYF. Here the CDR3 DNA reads TGCGCCAGCAGCTTGGCCGCCGGGAGCTCCTACGAGCAGTACTTC.

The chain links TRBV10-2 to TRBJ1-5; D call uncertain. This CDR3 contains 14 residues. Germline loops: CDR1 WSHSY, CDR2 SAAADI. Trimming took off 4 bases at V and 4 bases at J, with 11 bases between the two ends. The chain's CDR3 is CASSASNQNQPQHF. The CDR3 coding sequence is TGCGCCAGCAGTGCGTCCAATCAAAATCAGCCCCAGCATTTT.

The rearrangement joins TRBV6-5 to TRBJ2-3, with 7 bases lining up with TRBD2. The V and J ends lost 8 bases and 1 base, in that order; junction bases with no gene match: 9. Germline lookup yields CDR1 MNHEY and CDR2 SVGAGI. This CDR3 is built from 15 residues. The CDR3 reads CASSEAGWGTDTQYF. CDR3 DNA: TGTGCCAGCTCCGAAGCGGGATGGGGCACAGATACGCAGTATTTT.

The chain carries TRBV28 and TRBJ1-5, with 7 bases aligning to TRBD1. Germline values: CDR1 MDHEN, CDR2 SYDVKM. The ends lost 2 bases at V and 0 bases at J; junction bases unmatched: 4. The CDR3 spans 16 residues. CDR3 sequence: CASSLRGRYSNQPQHF. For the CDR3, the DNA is TGTGCCAGCAGTTTAAGGGGGCGATATAGCAATCAGCCCCAGCATTTT.

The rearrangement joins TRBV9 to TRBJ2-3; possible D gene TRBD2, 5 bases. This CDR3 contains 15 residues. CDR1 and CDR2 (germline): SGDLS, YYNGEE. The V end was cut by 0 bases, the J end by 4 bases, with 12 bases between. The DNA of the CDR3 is TGTGCCAGCAGCGTAGGGCTAGCTGGAGCAGATACGCAGTATTTT. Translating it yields CASSVGLAGADTQYF.

The CDR3 nucleotides are TGTGCCAGCAGCTCCCCCTACTACTACGAGCAGTACTTC. Its translation is CASSSPYYYEQYF. The genes are TRBV7-3 and TRBJ2-7, with D unclear. This CDR3 has 13 amino acids. CDR1 is SGHTA, CDR2 FQGTGA, per germline. Trimming stripped 4 bases from V and 3 bases from J, with 10 bases between. Full variable domain (rest looked up from reference TRBV7-3 and TRBJ2-7): GAGVSQTPSNKVTEKGKYVELRCDPISGHTALYWYRQSLGQGPEFLIYFQGTGAADDSGLPNDRFFAVRPEGSVSTLKIQRTERGDSAVYLCASSSPYYYEQYFGPGTRLTVT.